The 26 T cell receptor beta chains below all came from one sample that was sequenced in a study of blood T cell repertoires in COVID-19. Data came from immunoSEQ multiplex PCR; TCRdb stores just in-frame clones and leaves some out. The top ten hold under 7% of the sample, which has some 33,000 clones, over 80% seen once. The sample was peripheral blood. These receptors all come from a human donor in a cohort sampled during active COVID-19.

This sequence joins TRBV5-4 and TRBJ2-2, with TRBD2 identical over 8 bases. V was pared by 2 bases and J by 4 bases, with 4 bases of the junction left unmatched. CDR1 is SGHNT, CDR2 YYREEE, per germline (reference sequence). This CDR3 has 15 residues. The chain's CDR3 is CASSLSSGITGELFF. Here the CDR3 DNA reads TGTGCCAGCAGCTTAAGTAGCGGGATCACCGGGGAGCTGTTTTTT.

The rearrangement uses TRBV28 and TRBJ1-1, with a possible D match to TRBD1 (6 bases). The germline V and J ends were trimmed by 5 bases and 1 base, with 11 bases remaining between them. The germline CDR1 and CDR2 sequences are MDHEN and SYDVKM. The CDR3 extends over 14 amino acids. In DNA form, the CDR3 reads TGTGCCAGCAGTGCCCTACAGGGGAACACTGAAGCTTTCTTT. Translated: CASSALQGNTEAFF.

The chain recombines TRBV27 with TRBJ2-5; D may be TRBD2 (6 bases). V lost 6 bases, J lost 1 base, and 12 bases lay in between. The CDR3 is made up of 14 amino acids. Germline-derived CDR1 and CDR2 are MNHEY and SMNVEV (reference sequence). The CDR3 loop is CASRPGLLQETQYF. CDR3 DNA sequence: TGTGCCAGCAGGCCGGGACTCCTCCAAGAGACCCAGTACTTC.

The chain employs TRBV4-1 and TRBJ2-1; 9 nucleotides match TRBD2. This CDR3 contains 18 residues. Germline CDR1 and CDR2: MGHRA and YSYEKL. The V segment lost 1 base and the J segment 8 bases; nucleotides outside the gene matches: 15. DNA of the CDR3: TGCGCCAGCAGCCAAGCGTTCGCGGGAGGGAAGACAAGCGATGAGCAGTTCTTC. This sequence encodes CASSQAFAGGKTSDEQFF.

This clone was found a few times. The chain uses TRBV18 and TRBJ1-4; D possibly corresponds to TRBD1 (6 bases). Trimming pared 3 bases from V and 6 bases from J, leaving 14 bases between. Germline values: CDR1 KGHSH, CDR2 LQKENI. There are 15 residues in the CDR3. The CDR3 DNA reads TGTGCCAGCTCACCCCTTGGGGGGGCATATGAAAAACTGTTTTTT. Its translation: CASSPLGGAYEKLFF. Full variable domain (outside the CDR3, taken from reference TRBV18 and TRBJ1-4): NAGVMQNPRHLVRRRGQEARLRCSPMKGHSHVYWYRQLPEEGLKFMVYLQKENIIDESGMPKERFSAEFPKEGPSILRIQQVVRGDSAAYFCASSPLGGAYEKLFFGSGTQLSVL.

This chain joins TRBV6-5 and TRBJ2-1; tentatively, D is TRBD2 (6 bases). V lost 5 bases, J lost 2 bases, and 10 bases lay in between. Per germline, CDR1 MNHEY and CDR2 SVGAGI. This CDR3 comprises 14 residues. CDR3 protein: CASSQGGAYNEQFF. Written as DNA, the CDR3 is TGTGCCAGCAGTCAGGGAGGTGCCTACAATGAGCAGTTCTTC.

Only one count was recorded for this clone. The chain has TRBV6-6 and TRBJ2-7; 8 bases map to TRBD2. Looked up from germline, CDR1 is MNHNY and CDR2 is SVGAGI (reference sequence). J lost 1 base, V lost 4 bases, and 9 bases had no gene match. The CDR3 loop spans 16 amino acids. The CDR3 protein is CASSFQFSGKSYEQYV. The CDR3 DNA is TGTGCCAGCAGTTTCCAATTTAGCGGGAAATCCTACGAGCAGTACGTC.

This chain connects TRBV7-2 to TRBJ1-2; D is unresolved. The CDR3 totals 14 residues. V was shortened by 0 bases and J by 1 base, with 6 bases between the two germline ends. Per the germline V gene, CDR1 is SGHTA and CDR2 is FQGNSA. CDR3 protein: CASSLAAFNYGYTF. Written as DNA, the CDR3 is TGTGCCAGCAGCTTAGCGGCATTTAACTATGGCTACACCTTC.

This clone was recorded only once. This rearrangement joins TRBV6-5 to TRBJ1-1, with 9 bases fitting TRBD1. V trimming: 5 bases; J trimming: 5 bases; junction bases outside the gene matches: 6. This CDR3 region has 14 residues. Germline V CDR1 and CDR2: MNHEY, SVGAGI. CDR3 amino acids: CASSPPGQGTEAFF. In DNA form, the CDR3 reads TGTGCCAGCAGTCCCCCGGGACAGGGTACTGAAGCTTTCTTT.

The chain uses TRBV6-5 and TRBJ1-1; 9 nucleotides agree with TRBD1. Germline V gene lookup returns CDR1 MNHEY and CDR2 SVGAGI. CDR3 size: 15 residues. J gave up 5 bases and V 7 bases, and 11 bases lay outside the gene matches. The chain's CDR3 is CASIPPQGARTEAFF. The CDR3 coding sequence is TGTGCCAGCATCCCACCACAGGGGGCACGGACTGAAGCTTTCTTT.

The V gene is TRBV9, the J gene TRBJ1-3; D gene unclear. CDR1 is SGDLS and CDR2 is YYNGEE in the germline V gene. The CDR3 covers 14 residues. V was trimmed by 3 bases and J by 0 bases, leaving 7 bases between them. CDR3 DNA: TGTGCCAGCAGCGGTGGGAGCTCTGGAAACACCATATATTTT. It translates to CASSGGSSGNTIYF.

The chain recombines TRBV7-8 with TRBJ1-6; D uncertain. V was cut by 3 bases and J by 8 bases, with 11 bases left in between. Per the germline V gene, CDR1 is SGHVS and CDR2 is FQNEAQ. The CDR3 covers 14 residues. CDR3 in amino acids: CASSFNHRDSPLHF. The DNA of the CDR3 is TGTGCCAGCAGCTTCAATCACCGGGATTCACCCCTCCACTTT.

J is TRBJ2-3 and V is TRBV4-3; possible D gene TRBD1, 5 bases. CDR1 and CDR2 from the germline V gene are LGHNA and YSLEER. The CDR3 has 14 amino acids. Deletions cut 4 bases from V and 2 bases from J, with 10 bases between. CDR3 protein: CASSRQGSTDTQYF. For the CDR3, the DNA is TGCGCCAGCAGCCGTCAGGGCTCCACAGATACGCAGTATTTT.

CDR3 amino acids: CATSDFNPAGAGGTRETQYF. The CDR3 nucleotides read TGTGCCACCAGTGATTTCAACCCCGCGGGGGCGGGGGGCACAAGGGAGACCCAGTACTTC. V and J are TRBV24-1 and TRBJ2-5; 8 bases match TRBD2. Unmatched junction bases numbered 20, after V lost 1 base and J lost 5 bases. This CDR3 comprises 20 residues. CDR1 KGHDR and CDR2 SFDVKD come from the germline V gene.

This rearrangement joins TRBV28 to TRBJ1-6; 7 bases fit TRBD1. After removal of 3 bases from V and 10 bases from J, the junction contained 6 bases not matched to a gene. The germline gives CDR1 MDHEN, CDR2 SYDVKM. The CDR3 loop spans 14 amino acids. The CDR3 DNA sequence: TGTGCCAGCAGTTTCGAAGGGGGCATCTCACCCCTCCACTTT. Amino acids: CASSFEGGISPLHF.

This chain connects TRBV11-2 to TRBJ1-6; unclear D gene. Germline V lookup: CDR1 SGHAT, CDR2 FQNNGV. V was pared by 2 bases and J by 0 bases, with 14 bases between. The CDR3 loop spans 18 amino acids. CDR3 amino acids: CASSLLVVTSSYNSPLHF. The CDR3 nucleotides are TGTGCCAGCAGCTTACTTGTTGTTACTAGCTCCTATAATTCACCCCTCCACTTT. The full variable domain, completed using reference TRBV11-2 and TRBJ1-6, is EAGVAQSPRYKIIEKRQSVAFWCNPISGHATLYWYQQILGQGPKLLIQFQNNGVVDDSQLPKDRFSAERLKGVDSTLKIQPAKLEDSAVYLCASSLLVVTSSYNSPLHFGNGTRLTVT.

The rearrangement links TRBV7-2 to TRBJ2-1, with D unclear. Germline-derived CDR1 and CDR2 are SGHTA and FQGNSA. Trimming stripped 5 bases from V and 6 bases from J, with 8 bases between. The CDR3 extends over 12 amino acids. The CDR3: CASSPLSNEQFF. In DNA, the CDR3 is TGTGCCAGCAGCCCCCTCTCCAATGAGCAGTTCTTC.

The rearrangement uses TRBV25-1 and TRBJ1-4, with D possibly matching TRBD1 (6 bases). The CDR3 runs 15 residues. V was trimmed by 3 bases and J by 8 bases, leaving 16 bases between them. Germline CDR1 MGHDK, CDR2 SYGVNS. The CDR3 DNA reads TGTGCCAGCAGTGAGGGGACATTCTCCTGGGAAAAACTGTTTTTT. Translation: CASSEGTFSWEKLFF.

CDR3 region: CASSFSGGEQFF. The DNA for the CDR3 is TGTGCCAGCAGTTTCTCCGGAGGGGAGCAGTTCTTC. The V and J genes are TRBV27 and TRBJ2-1, with D perhaps TRBD2 (6 bases). Trimming shortened V by 3 bases and J by 10 bases, and 10 bases separated the two germline ends. This CDR3 has 12 amino acids. Germline V gene lookup returns CDR1 MNHEY and CDR2 SMNVEV (reference sequence).

This chain joins TRBV19 and TRBJ2-5; D might be TRBD1 (5 bases). Between the trimmed V and J ends, which lost 4 bases and 2 bases, there was a span of 5 bases. Germline loops: CDR1 LNHDA, CDR2 SQIVND (reference sequence). The CDR3 extends over 12 amino acids. CDR3 in DNA: TGTGCCAGTAGTAGACAGCAAGAGACCCAGTACTTC. Protein sequence: CASSRQQETQYF.

This sequence joins TRBV24-1 and TRBJ1-5, with 8 bases identical to TRBD1. CDR3 length: 15 amino acids. Germline V gene lookup returns CDR1 KGHDR and CDR2 SFDVKD. Losses at the gene ends were 4 bases for V and 7 bases for J; bases not matched to a gene: 8. CDR3 nucleotides: TGTGCCACCAGTGACCCTGACAGGGGAGGCCAGCCCCAGCATTTT. Amino acids: CATSDPDRGGQPQHF.

This clone was counted a single time. This chain links TRBV3-1 (or the pseudogene TRBV3-2) with TRBJ2-4; D gene unclear. The germline V gene has CDR1 LGHDT and CDR2 YNNKEL (reference sequence). CDR3 length: 15 amino acids. Trimming left V 1 base short and J 0 bases short, with 7 bases between. The CDR3 reads CASSQAVLAKNIQYF. CDR3 sequence (DNA): TGTGCCAGCAGCCAAGCAGTTTTAGCCAAAAACATTCAGTACTTC.

The CDR3 DNA is TGCGCCAGCAACGCAGGACAGGGAGCCCTAAGGAATCAGCCCCAGCATTTT. It is translated as CASNAGQGALRNQPQHF. This chain uses TRBV5-1 with TRBJ1-5; TRBD1 matches at 8 bases. Germline trimming cut 6 bases from V and 4 bases from J; bases unmatched to any gene: 15. Germline V gene lookup returns CDR1 SGHRS and CDR2 YFSETQ. This CDR3 comprises 17 residues.

V is TRBV19 and J is TRBJ1-2; no firm D call. Germline V CDR1 and CDR2: LNHDA, SQIVND (reference sequence). This CDR3 region has 13 residues. CDR3 nucleotide sequence: TGTGGAGCCCACGGTGGTGATCGCTATGGCTACACCTTC. Amino acids: CGAHGGDRYGYTF. Based on the CDR3 plus reference TRBV19 and TRBJ1-2, the full variable domain is DGGITQSPKYLFRKEGQNVTLSCEQNLNHDAMYWYRQDPGQGLRLIYYSQIVNDFQKGDIAEGYSVSREKKESFPLTVTSAQKNPTAFYLCGAHGGDRYGYTFGSGTRLTVV.

The CDR3 DNA reads TGTGCCAGCAGCCCCGGGGGGGCAGATACGCAGTATTTT. It yields the protein CASSPGGADTQYF. The chain employs TRBV9 and TRBJ2-3; 8 nucleotides agree with TRBD2. Looked up from germline, CDR1 is SGDLS and CDR2 is YYNGEE. The CDR3 covers 13 residues. Losses at the gene ends were 4 bases for V and 4 bases for J; bases not matched to a gene: 2.

This chain links TRBV28 with TRBJ2-7; D gene unclear. Germline CDR1 is MDHEN and CDR2 is SYDVKM. The ends were cut back, 4 bases at V and 3 bases at J, with 7 bases in the middle. The CDR3 is made up of 12 amino acids. The chain's CDR3 is CASSSYHYEQYV. The CDR3 bases are TGTGCCAGCAGTTCCTACCACTACGAGCAGTACGTC.